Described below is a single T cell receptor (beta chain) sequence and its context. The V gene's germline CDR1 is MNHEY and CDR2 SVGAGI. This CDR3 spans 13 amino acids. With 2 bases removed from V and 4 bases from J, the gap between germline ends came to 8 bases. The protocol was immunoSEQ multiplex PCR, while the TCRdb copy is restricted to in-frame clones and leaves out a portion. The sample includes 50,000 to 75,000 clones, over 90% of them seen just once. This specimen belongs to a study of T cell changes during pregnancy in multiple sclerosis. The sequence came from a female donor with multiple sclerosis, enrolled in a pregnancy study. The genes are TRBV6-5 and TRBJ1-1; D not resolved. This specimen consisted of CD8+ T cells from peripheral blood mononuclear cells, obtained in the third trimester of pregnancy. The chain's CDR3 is CASSYGEGTEAFF. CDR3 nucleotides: TGTGCCAGCAGTTACGGGGAGGGCACTGAAGCTTTCTTT.